The entry below describes one T cell receptor (beta chain). The antigen is not known. The iRepertoire nested amplicon-rescue multiplex PCR amplified TCR alpha and beta CDR3s from RNA. For one-step reverse transcription and amplification, 100-400 ng of tissue mRNA or PBMC total RNA was used. TCRdb independently ran MiXCR on the multiplex PCR reads; one entry per CDR3 protein. The sample includes 90,000 to 110,000 distinct CDR3 sequences, less than 30% seen only once; the top ten take around a third. These data are taken from a study of glioma-infiltrating T cells. Study-wide points: Tissue and blood shared very few CDR3 sequences. Non-neoplastic patients had below-expected tissue-blood divergence, while all gliomas exceeded expectation.

The receptor comes from a human donor with low-grade glioma or glioblastoma, undergoing nonglioma brain surgery, or in good health (not recorded which). The sequenced sample consisted of glioma tissue, nonneoplastic brain tissue, or PBMCs (not recorded which).

DNA of the CDR3: TGTGCCTGGAGTAGCTTTGGGACTGATGCCTACGAGCAGTACTTC. Translating it yields CAWSSFGTDAYEQYF. The chain carries TRBV30 and TRBJ2-7; D is perhaps TRBD2 (6 bases). This CDR3 contains 15 residues. CDR1 is GTSNPN, CDR2 SVGIG, per germline (reference sequence). The V end was cut by 2 bases, the J end by 2 bases, with 16 bases between.